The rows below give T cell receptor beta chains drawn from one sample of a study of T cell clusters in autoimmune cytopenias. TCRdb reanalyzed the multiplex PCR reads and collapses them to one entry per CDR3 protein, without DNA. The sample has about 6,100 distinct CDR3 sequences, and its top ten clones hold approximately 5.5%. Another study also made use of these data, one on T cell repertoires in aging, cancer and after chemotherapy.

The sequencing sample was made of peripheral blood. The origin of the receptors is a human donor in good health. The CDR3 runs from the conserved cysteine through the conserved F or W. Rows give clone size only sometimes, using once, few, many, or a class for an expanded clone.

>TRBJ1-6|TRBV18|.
CASSPLGQGGSPLHF
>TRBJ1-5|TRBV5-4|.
CASSLIDNQPQHF
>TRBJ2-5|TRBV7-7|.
CASSPRTGQETQYF
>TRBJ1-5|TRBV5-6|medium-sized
CASSLIGGNQPQHF
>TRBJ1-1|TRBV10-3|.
CAITPGQRNTEAFF
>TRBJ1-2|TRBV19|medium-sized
CASSTKGTGLYGYTF
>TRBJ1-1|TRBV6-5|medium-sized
CASSYSSRNTEAFF
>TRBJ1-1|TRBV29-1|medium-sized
CSVTGETNTEAFF
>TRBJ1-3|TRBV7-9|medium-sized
CASSFRQTSSGNTIYF
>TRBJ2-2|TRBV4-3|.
CASSQAGGRIGELFF
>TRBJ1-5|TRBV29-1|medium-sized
CSVGGSNQPQHF
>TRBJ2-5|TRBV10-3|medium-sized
CAIKSSGGPQETQYF
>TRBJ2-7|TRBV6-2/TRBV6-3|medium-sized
CASKDIYEQYF
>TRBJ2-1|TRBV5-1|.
CASSLVRTSGDNEQFF
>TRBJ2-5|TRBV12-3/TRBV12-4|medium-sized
CASSQKEGTQYF
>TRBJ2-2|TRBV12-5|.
CASGLGTGELFF
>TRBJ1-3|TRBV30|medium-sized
CAWSVHQGISGNTIYF
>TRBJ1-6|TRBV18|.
CASSLRRGLRSGTENSPLHF
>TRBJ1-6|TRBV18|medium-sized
CASSPNSNSPLHF
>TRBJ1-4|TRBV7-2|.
CASSTRQGHEKLFF
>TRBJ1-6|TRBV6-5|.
CASSYFKRIGGNSPLHF
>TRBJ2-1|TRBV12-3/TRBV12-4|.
CASSPSTSGTNNEQFF
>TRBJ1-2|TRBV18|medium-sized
CASSPNDLGGYTF
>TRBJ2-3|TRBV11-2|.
CASSLRSGVRGRTDTQYF
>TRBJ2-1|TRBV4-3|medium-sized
CASSQDSGGAAYNEQFF
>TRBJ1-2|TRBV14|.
CASSQGSRGTPGGDYGYTF
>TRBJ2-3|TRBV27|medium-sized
CASSPILASGGTDTQYF
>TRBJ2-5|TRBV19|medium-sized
CASGGRGETQYF
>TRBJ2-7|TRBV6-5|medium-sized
CASSYSAGTGGNYEQYF
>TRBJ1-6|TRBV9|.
CASSVESHSPLHF
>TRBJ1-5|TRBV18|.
CASSPLAGQGGGSNQPQHF
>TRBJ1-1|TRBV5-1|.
CASSLGMTQYTEAFF
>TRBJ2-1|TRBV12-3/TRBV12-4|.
CASLSGASYNEQFF
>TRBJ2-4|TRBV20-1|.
CSADLDGENIQYF
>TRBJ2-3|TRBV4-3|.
CASSQRTSGRVDTQYF
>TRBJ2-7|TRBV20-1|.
CSADRGYEQYF
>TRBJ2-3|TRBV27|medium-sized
CASSWRGAPSGRTDTQYF
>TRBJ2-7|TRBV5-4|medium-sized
CASSPSDRSENEQYF
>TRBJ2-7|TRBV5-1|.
CASSLVTSGGPSYEQYF
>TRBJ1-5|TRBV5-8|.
CASSLAGAGTRPQHF
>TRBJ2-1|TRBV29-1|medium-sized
CSVLGLAGGAGWDGEQFF
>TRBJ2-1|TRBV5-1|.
CASSSGLAVINEQFF
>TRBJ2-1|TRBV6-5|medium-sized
CASSETGTYNEQFF
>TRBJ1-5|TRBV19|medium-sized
CASTGLYSNQPQHF
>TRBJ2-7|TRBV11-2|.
CASQGLAGGYEQYF
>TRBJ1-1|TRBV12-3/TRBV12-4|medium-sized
CASSLTGGGTEAFF
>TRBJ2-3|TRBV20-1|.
CSARRLAGSTDTQYF
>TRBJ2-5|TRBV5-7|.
CASSLVADRDQETQYF
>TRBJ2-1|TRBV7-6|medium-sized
CASSLRQGASYNEQFF
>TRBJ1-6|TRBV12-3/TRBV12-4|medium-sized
CASSFSGRYNSPLHF
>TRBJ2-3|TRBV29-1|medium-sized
CSVEWGDTQYF
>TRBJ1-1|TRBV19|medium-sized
CASSTFPENTEAFF
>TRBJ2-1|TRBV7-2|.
CASSSDRTVNEQFF
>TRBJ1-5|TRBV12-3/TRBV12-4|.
CASSLSTYQPQHF
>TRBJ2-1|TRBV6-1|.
CASSEELLFYNEQFF
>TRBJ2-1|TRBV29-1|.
CSVTPRQGSFSYNEQFF
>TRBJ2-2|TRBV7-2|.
CASQKRVNTGELFF
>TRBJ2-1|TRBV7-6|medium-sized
CASSLSGGAFNEQFF
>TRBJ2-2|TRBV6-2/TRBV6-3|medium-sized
CASSYPQTGSGELFF